The 26 T cell receptor beta chains presented below share a single source sample, sequenced in a study of T cell responses to AZD1222 COVID-19 vaccine. Clones were sequenced by immunoSEQ multiplex PCR, and TCRdb holds only the in-frame ones, with some missing. The table has about 110,000 clones, roughly 87% seen once. This material consisted of peripheral blood, taken on day 0 of AZD1222 vaccination. Receptors originate from an adult in good health.

This clone has only a few counts. The chain has TRBV4-1 and TRBJ1-2; tentatively, D is TRBD1 (6 bases). The V gene's germline CDR1 is MGHRA and CDR2 YSYEKL. Trimming stripped 4 bases from V and 4 bases from J, with 13 bases between. The CDR3 runs to 14 residues. CDR3 loop: CASSRGQDFYGYTF. Here the CDR3 DNA reads TGCGCCAGCAGCCGGGGGCAGGACTTCTATGGCTACACCTTC.

The genes are TRBV7-2 and TRBJ2-7; 15 positions match TRBD2. The V and J ends lost 1 base and 5 bases, in that order; junction bases with no gene match: 3. The CDR3 consists of 16 residues. Germline V CDR1 and CDR2: SGHTA, FQGNSA. The CDR3 reads CASSLGGLAGGNEQYF. The CDR3 DNA reads as TGTGCCAGCAGCTTAGGGGGACTAGCGGGAGGCAACGAGCAGTACTTC.

The gene calls are TRBV19 and TRBJ1-1; D is uncertain. The CDR3 is 13 residues long. CDR1 LNHDA and CDR2 SQIVND come from the germline V gene (reference sequence). V was cut by 10 bases and J by 0 bases, with 12 bases left in between. The CDR3 nucleotides read TGTGCCACCTTGACCGAGATGAACACTGAAGCTTTCTTT. Its translation: CATLTEMNTEAFF. The complete variable domain, with remaining parts taken from reference TRBV19 and TRBJ1-1, reads DGGITQSPKYLFRKEGQNVTLSCEQNLNHDAMYWYRQDPGQGLRLIYYSQIVNDFQKGDIAEGYSVSREKKESFPLTVTSAQKNPTAFYLCATLTEMNTEAFFGQGTRLTVV.

This sequence joins TRBV20-1 and TRBJ2-7, with 9 bases identical to TRBD2. This CDR3 has 11 amino acids. The trim removed 5 bases at V and 6 bases at J, leaving 2 bases unmatched. The germline gives CDR1 DFQATT, CDR2 SNEGSKA (reference sequence). CDR3 DNA sequence: TGCAGTGCTCAGACTAGCGGCGAGCAGTACTTC. Protein sequence: CSAQTSGEQYF.

The genes are TRBV2 and TRBJ1-4; D possibly corresponds to TRBD1 (5 bases). V shed 9 bases and J shed 5 bases, with 13 bases lying between them. Germline CDR1 SNHLY, CDR2 FYNNEI. This CDR3 is built from 13 residues. CDR3 DNA sequence: TGTGCCAGTGCGACAGAGATAAATGAAAAACTGTTTTTT. It codes for CASATEINEKLFF.

This rearrangement joins TRBV6-2 or TRBV6-3 to TRBJ2-1, with D perhaps matching TRBD1 or TRBD2 (6 bases each). Per the germline V gene, CDR1 is MNHEY and CDR2 is SVGEGT. There are 15 residues in the CDR3. Trimming took 2 bases from V and 4 from J, leaving 12 bases between them. The CDR3 sequence is CASSYVGGGYNEQFF. The CDR3 region has the DNA TGTGCCAGCAGTTACGTTGGAGGGGGGTACAATGAGCAGTTCTTC.

This chain links TRBV5-1 with TRBJ1-4, with 7 bases aligning to TRBD1. Looked up from germline, CDR1 is SGHRS and CDR2 is YFSETQ. The CDR3 contains 15 residues. V trimming: 4 bases; J trimming: 2 bases; junction bases outside the gene matches: 5. The chain's CDR3 is CASSRTGETNEKLFF. The CDR3 DNA reads TGCGCCAGCAGCAGAACAGGGGAGACTAATGAAAAACTGTTTTTT.

The table lists this clone with a count of one. This rearrangement joins TRBV5-1 to TRBJ1-4; possibly TRBD1 for D (5 bases). This CDR3 has 14 residues. The V gene's germline CDR1 is SGHRS and CDR2 YFSETQ. The V gene lost 0 bases and the J gene lost 4 bases, with 7 bases spanning the gap. CDR3 in DNA: TGCGCCAGCAGCTTGGGGGGCATTAATGAAAAACTGTTTTTT. It specifies CASSLGGINEKLFF.

This sequence joins TRBV7-3 and TRBJ2-3; perhaps D is TRBD1 or TRBD2 (5 bases each). Germline V gene sequence: CDR1 SGHTA, CDR2 FQGTGA. The CDR3 covers 20 residues. V dropped 6 bases and J dropped 6 bases, with 34 bases sitting between them. CDR3 bases: TGTGCCAGCAGTATTACCAGGGAAGAATTGGCTAGCCAAAGGTCGGATACGCAGTATTTT. Translating gives CASSITREELASQRSDTQYF.

The chain recombines TRBV15 with TRBJ2-3, with D maybe TRBD2 (6 bases). There are 16 residues in the CDR3. Germline lookup yields CDR1 LNHNV and CDR2 YYDKDF (reference sequence). Trimming took off 1 base at V and 4 bases at J, with 15 bases between the two ends. CDR3 DNA: TGTGCCACCAGCAGAGGGCCAAGGCGGGGACCAGATACGCAGTATTTT. Protein product: CATSRGPRRGPDTQYF.

The CDR3 protein is CASSLGWDTQETQYF. In DNA, the CDR3 is TGTGCCAGCAGCTTAGGTTGGGACACCCAAGAGACCCAGTACTTC. The rearrangement links TRBV11-3 to TRBJ2-5; the D gene is possibly TRBD1 (6 bases). The CDR3 runs 15 residues. V gave up 1 base and J gave up 1 base, with 10 bases separating them. Germline lookup yields CDR1 SGHNT and CDR2 YENEEA.

In this sample, this clone turned up once. This chain links TRBV9 with TRBJ2-2; TRBD2 matches at 9 bases. Looked up from germline, CDR1 is SGDLS and CDR2 is YYNGEE. This CDR3 contains 17 residues. With 2 bases clipped from V and 1 base from J, the junction kept 6 bases outside the gene matches. In nucleotides, the CDR3 is TGTGCCAGCAGCGTGGGTAGCGGGGGCCTGAACACCGGGGAGCTGTTTTTT. It is translated as CASSVGSGGLNTGELFF.

The chain links TRBV7-2 to TRBJ2-5; D remains ambiguous. CDR1 and CDR2 from the germline V gene are SGHTA and FQGNSA. Trimming cost V 5 bases and J 8 bases, with 12 bases left between them. The CDR3 spans 12 residues. In nucleotides, the CDR3 is TGTGCCAGCAGCAAGCGCCCACTAACCCAGTACTTC. It yields the protein CASSKRPLTQYF.

The chain is built from TRBV19 and TRBJ2-2; 8 bases are shared with TRBD2. Germline trimming cut 9 bases from V and 0 bases from J; bases unmatched to any gene: 6. Germline V gene data show CDR1 as LNHDA and CDR2 as SQIVND (reference sequence). The CDR3 runs 15 residues. CDR3 loop: CASRGGGSNTGELFF. DNA for the CDR3: TGTGCCAGCCGGGGGGGAGGTTCGAACACCGGGGAGCTGTTTTTT.

The chain joins TRBV11-3 to TRBJ1-2; 8 bases line up with TRBD1. CDR1 SGHNT and CDR2 YENEEA come from the germline V gene. The junction had 10 bases not matched to a gene; V was cut back by 5 bases and J by 5 bases. The CDR3 is 15 residues long. The chain's CDR3 is CASSPEGTGPYGYTF. The CDR3 nucleotides read TGTGCCAGCAGCCCCGAGGGGACAGGACCTTATGGCTACACCTTC.

The chain links TRBV6-5 to TRBJ2-7, with 7 bases matching TRBD1. After removal of 4 bases from V and 2 bases from J, the junction contained 8 bases not matched to a gene. The CDR3 is 15 amino acids. The germline CDR1 and CDR2 sequences are MNHEY and SVGAGI. CDR3 protein: CASSSTGVGAYEQYF. In DNA, the CDR3 is TGTGCCAGCAGTTCAACAGGGGTTGGGGCCTACGAGCAGTACTTC.

DNA of the CDR3: TGTGCCAGCAGTCCCATAGGCTCCTATAATTCACCCCTCCACTTT. The encoded protein is CASSPIGSYNSPLHF. The chain links TRBV6-4 to TRBJ1-6; no reliable D call. This CDR3 comprises 15 residues. CDR1 and CDR2 from the germline V gene are MRHNA and SNTAGT. V lost 5 bases, J lost 0 bases, and 8 bases lay in between.

This clone was counted once. This chain uses TRBV28 with TRBJ1-1; TRBD1 matches at 7 bases. The CDR3 covers 13 residues. CDR1 and CDR2 from the germline V gene are MDHEN and SYDVKM. J was trimmed by 8 bases and V by 5 bases; bases with no gene match: 8. The CDR3: CASSETGTAEAFF. For the CDR3, the DNA is TGTGCCAGCAGTGAAACCGGGACAGCCGAAGCTTTCTTT.

The rearrangement joins TRBV30 to TRBJ2-3; 9 bases align to TRBD2. J was trimmed by 4 bases and V by 5 bases; bases with no gene match: 7. Germline V lookup: CDR1 GTSNPN, CDR2 SVGIG (reference sequence). CDR3 length equals 14 residues. The CDR3 here is CAWHSGSESDTQYF. As DNA, the CDR3 is TGTGCCTGGCATAGCGGGAGCGAGTCAGATACGCAGTATTTT.

The rearrangement links TRBV19 to TRBJ1-2; maybe TRBD1 (5 bases). This CDR3 region has 12 residues. V shed 5 bases and J shed 8 bases, with 12 bases lying between them. CDR1 and CDR2 (germline): LNHDA, SQIVND (reference sequence). CDR3 in amino acids: CASSLRGGGYTF. CDR3 nucleotides: TGTGCCAGTAGTTTAAGGGGAGGCGGCTACACCTTC.

The rearrangement uses TRBV7-2 and TRBJ2-1, with a tentative D call TRBD2 (6 bases). In germline, CDR1 is SGHTA, CDR2 FQGNSA. Trimming took 1 base from V and 0 from J, leaving 16 bases between them. The CDR3 consists of 18 residues. The CDR3 here is CASSLEFARESSYNEQFF. The CDR3 DNA is TGTGCCAGCAGCTTAGAGTTTGCCCGGGAGAGCTCCTACAATGAGCAGTTCTTC.

This clone was observed a single time. The CDR3 coding sequence is TGTGCCAGCAGGTACGGGGGTAGCACAGATACGCAGTATTTT. This gives the protein CASRYGGSTDTQYF. The chain uses TRBV7-3 and TRBJ2-3, with D perhaps TRBD2 (6 bases). The CDR3 has 14 residues. V lost 6 bases and J 0 bases, leaving 10 bases between the germline ends. Germline V lookup: CDR1 SGHTA, CDR2 FQGTGA. The full variable domain, in which reference TRBV7-3 and TRBJ2-3 provide the parts outside the CDR3, is GAGVSQTPSNKVTEKGKYVELRCDPISGHTALYWYRQSLGQGPEFLIYFQGTGAADDSGLPNDRFFAVRPEGSVSTLKIQRTERGDSAVYLCASRYGGSTDTQYFGPGTRLTVL.

V usage is TRBV28 and J usage is TRBJ1-2; possible D gene TRBD1, 6 bases. The CDR3 totals 18 residues. V was shortened by 5 bases and J by 3 bases, with 25 bases between the two germline ends. Germline V gene lookup returns CDR1 MDHEN and CDR2 SYDVKM. Here the CDR3 reads CASSPLQWGTRVDYGYTF. CDR3 in DNA: TGTGCCAGCAGTCCCCTTCAATGGGGGACAAGGGTCGACTATGGCTACACCTTC.

The genes are TRBV7-3 and TRBJ2-5; tentative D call: TRBD2 (5 bases). Trimming took off 0 bases at V and 2 bases at J, with 13 bases between the two ends. The CDR3 has 16 residues. Germline CDR1 reads SGHTA; CDR2 reads FQGTGA. CDR3 sequence (DNA): TGTGCCAGCAGCTTAACGGGCGGAACGGGACAAGAGACCCAGTACTTC. Translation gives CASSLTGGTGQETQYF.

This clone is a singleton in its sample. V gene TRBV12-1 combines with J gene TRBJ2-3; TRBD2, the table's D call, lacks a check against the DNA. TRBV12-1 is noted as a pseudogene. CDR3 length: 19 residues. CDR3 loop: CASSFFSLRERTRRDTQYF. The CDR3 nucleotides are TGTGCCAGCAGCTTTTTTAGCCTCCGTGAGAGAACTCGGAGGGATACGCAGTATTTT.

This sequence joins TRBV14 and TRBJ2-7; D tentatively fits TRBD1 or TRBD2 (5 bases each). The CDR3 spans 15 residues. The V gene lost 2 bases and the J gene lost 9 bases, with 20 bases spanning the gap. In germline, CDR1 is SGHDN, CDR2 FVKESK. The CDR3 bases are TGTGCCAGCAGCCAACGCCCCGCTTGGACTGGGGGGCAGTACTTC. This encodes CASSQRPAWTGGQYF.